This TCR beta chain is from a study of T cell clones after liver transplantation. Overall study context: Liver transplant recipients had immunosuppression withdrawal attempted within 2 years.

Profiling relied on immunoSEQ multiplex PCR, and the TCRdb table lists in-frame clones only, not all of them. Seen here are 70,000 or so clones, 80% to 95% observed once, and the top ten hold roughly 0.98%. Germline CDR1 is SGDLS and CDR2 is YYNGEE. J was trimmed by 2 bases and V by 4 bases; bases with no gene match: 8. The CDR3 has 17 amino acids. Sequencing was performed on CD4+ T cells from blood, taken less than 28 months after liver transplant. This TCR derives from a human patient who received a liver transplant. Certain T cells may be donor cells from the graft. The chain carries TRBV9 and TRBJ2-6; 8 bases fit TRBD1. The CDR3 protein is CASSHGQGAAGANVLTF. The CDR3 nucleotides read TGTGCCAGCAGCCATGGACAGGGCGCGGCTGGGGCCAACGTCCTGACTTTC.